This entry features one T cell receptor beta chain sequence. Its cognate antigen is unknown. The sequence runs out 3 residues before the end of the CDR3; the remainder is reconstructed from the germline J gene. The assay was immunoSEQ multiplex PCR, and TCRdb's table has in-frame clones only and misses some. The sample holds tens of thousands of clones. The CDR3 consists of 13 residues. Germline V gene lookup returns CDR1 MRHNA and CDR2 SNTAGT. The germline V and J ends were trimmed by 6 bases and 4 bases, with 10 bases remaining between them. The sample originates from a study of T cells in women clearing cervical HPV infection. Whole-study context: Case blood drawn at lesion detection; control blood after infection cleared. Cases' blood sampling followed lesion detection by median approximately 150 days (90 to 200).

Study findings and constraints: CIN3+ cases had significantly higher TCR richness than controls; evenness did not differ. T-cell numbers per sample were unknown and may explain richness differences.

The chain uses TRBV6-4 and TRBJ1-5; no definite D call. Sequenced: blood buffy coat. This clonotype was obtained from a woman between 18 and 70 years old with a cervical HPV16 infection that either progressed to CIN3+ or cleared (not recorded which). CDR3: CASSVQSNQPQHF. The sequenced CDR3 bases are TGTGCCAGCAGCGTACAGTCAAATCAGCCC.